Included here is one T cell receptor beta chain sequence, with context. A read error may produce the germline difference seen at one junction end. The source of the sample is a study of tumor-infiltrating lymphocytes in glioblastoma multiforme. TCR beta libraries were built from RNA through three nested multiplex PCR rounds using modified ARM-PCR. TCRdb recomputed calls from the multiplex PCR reads with MiXCR, one row per CDR3 protein. In the table there are nearly 20,000 distinct CDR3 sequences, approximately 70% of which are singletons. The CDR3 extends over 15 amino acids. The germline gives CDR1 SGHAT, CDR2 FQDESV (reference sequence).

The sequencing sample was made of peripheral blood. V usage is TRBV11-1 and J usage is TRBJ2-7, with D tentatively TRBD1 (6 bases). The sequence derives from a male donor with glioblastoma. The CDR3 protein is CPSSLFGTHHYEQYF. The CDR3, as DNA: TGTCCCAGCAGCCTATTCGGGACACATCACTACGAGCAGTACTTC.